The rows below give T cell receptor beta chains drawn from one sample of a study of CD8+ T cells in alopecia areata. Generated by immunoSEQ multiplex PCR, the TCRdb table keeps only in-frame clones and is missing some. In the table there are 150,000 to 200,000 clones, around 49% of which are singletons. This sample comprised CD8+ T cells sorted from blood, obtained around week 53, from a patient treated with tofacitinib. These TCRs come from a human donor with alopecia areata. Both conserved end residues are part of each CDR3. The D gene is left open where the match is weak. Clone size appears in some rows only: once, few, many, or a class for an expanded clone.

V gene,CDR3 length,D gene,J gene,clone size,CDR3 DNA,CDR3 protein
TRBV10-2,12,NA,TRBJ2-2,few,TGCGCCAGCAGTCAGGGGTCTTGGGAGCTGTTTTTT,CASSQGSWELFF
TRBV27,12,NA,TRBJ2-3,once,TGTGCCAGCGCCCTCGGCCCAGATACGCAGTATTTT,CASALGPDTQYF
TRBV7-8,13,NA,TRBJ1-2,NA,TGTGCCAGCAGCTTTGCGCGGAGGGACGCCTACACCTTC,CASSFARRDAYTF
TRBV7-2,15,NA,TRBJ2-6,NA,TGTGCCAGCAGCAACAGGGCCCCCGGGGCCAACGTCCTGACTTTC,CASSNRAPGANVLTF
TRBV5-1,13,NA,TRBJ2-7,NA,TGCGCCAGCAGTCTCGGTGCATACTACGAGCAGTACTTC,CASSLGAYYEQYF
TRBV7-9,14,NA,TRBJ1-5,NA,TGTGCCAGCAGCTTAGGGTCGAGTGGTCAGCCCCAGCATTTT,CASSLGSSGQPQHF
TRBV7-2,16,TRBD2,TRBJ2-1,few,TGTGCCAGCAGCTTGGAAACTAGCGGGGGCCCTAATGAGCAGTTCTTC,CASSLETSGGPNEQFF
TRBV7-3,11,NA,TRBJ1-5,NA,TGTGCCAGCAACAAGAGTCAGCCCCAGCATTTT,CASNKSQPQHF
TRBV7-8,17,TRBD2,TRBJ2-3,NA,TGTGCCAGCAGCTCCAGACTAGCGGGGGCTATGGCAGATACGCAGTATTTT,CASSSRLAGAMADTQYF
TRBV15,14,NA,TRBJ1-2,NA,TGTGCCACCAGCAGAGATCTGGCGGGGAATGCCTACACCTTC,CATSRDLAGNAYTF
TRBV5-4,16,NA,TRBJ2-6,NA,TGTGCCAGCAGCCCCCCGGGCCTCTCTGGGGCCAACGTCCTGACTTTC,CASSPPGLSGANVLTF
TRBV5-1,13,NA,TRBJ2-2,few,TGCGCCAGCAGCTCGGCCGATTACGGGGAGCTGTTTTTT,CASSSADYGELFF
TRBV7-9,15,NA,TRBJ2-3,few,TGTGCCAGCAGCCCCTCATCGGTGCAGACAGATACGCAGTATTTT,CASSPSSVQTDTQYF
TRBV2,13,NA,TRBJ2-5,NA,TGTGCCAGCAGTGATGGCCATCAAGAGACCCAGTACTTC,CASSDGHQETQYF
TRBV25-1,15,NA,TRBJ2-1,NA,TGTGCCACTCAAAACGCTCGAACCTTAGCCAATGAGCAGTTCTTC,CATQNARTLANEQFF
TRBV6-6,13,NA,TRBJ1-2,NA,TGTGCCAGCAGTTACGCTGGTGGCTATGGCTACACCTTC,CASSYAGGYGYTF
TRBV27,14,NA,TRBJ2-5,NA,TGTGCCAGCAGTTTGGACCAGGGCTGGGGGAGTCAGTACTTC,CASSLDQGWGSQYF
TRBV30,11,NA,TRBJ1-1,NA,TGTGCCTGGACGGGGGGCGCTGAAGCTTTCTTT,CAWTGGAEAFF
TRBV7-2,13,TRBD1,TRBJ1-4,NA,TGTGCCAGCAGTGAGGGGGCGGTTGAAAAACTGTTTTTT,CASSEGAVEKLFF
TRBV5-6,15,NA,TRBJ1-1,NA,TGTGCCAGCAGCTTGGTTGAGGGCCCTCCCACTGAAGCTTTCTTT,CASSLVEGPPTEAFF
TRBV7-2,13,NA,TRBJ1-1,NA,TGTGCCAGCAGCTTAGCCCTGTGGTCTGAAGCTTTCTTT,CASSLALWSEAFF
TRBV6-5,14,NA,TRBJ2-2,NA,TGTGCCAGCAGTTACGGAGAGCGGACCGGGGAGCTGTTTTTT,CASSYGERTGELFF
TRBV29-1,12,NA,TRBJ1-2,NA,TGCAGCGTTGAGGCATCCGACTATGGCTACACCTTC,CSVEASDYGYTF
TRBV14,16,NA,TRBJ2-2,few,TGTGCCAGCAGCCAAGAGACCCGAGGAGGCACCGGGGAGCTGTTTTTT,CASSQETRGGTGELFF
TRBV6-1,15,TRBD1,TRBJ2-7,NA,TGTGCCAGCAGTGGCACGGGACAGGGTGTCTACGAGCAGTACTTC,CASSGTGQGVYEQYF
TRBV7-8,14,NA,TRBJ2-3,NA,TGTGCCAGCAGCTTTGAGGGGGTCACAGATACGCAGTATTTT,CASSFEGVTDTQYF
TRBV9,13,NA,TRBJ1-6,NA,TGTGCCAGCGCGGCAGGGAATAATTCACCCCTCCACTTT,CASAAGNNSPLHF
TRBV27,13,TRBD1,TRBJ2-7,NA,TGTGCCAGCAGTTTTGGACAGGGCTACGAGCAGTACTTC,CASSFGQGYEQYF
TRBV29-1,12,NA,TRBJ1-2,few,TGCAGCGTCGGCGAGGGAGTCGGCGGCTACACCTTC,CSVGEGVGGYTF
TRBV7-2,15,TRBD1,TRBJ2-1,NA,TGTGCCAGCAGCTTATGGGGGACAGGGCGGGATGAGCAGTTCTTC,CASSLWGTGRDEQFF
TRBV7-7,14,TRBD2,TRBJ2-2,NA,TGTGCTAGCGGGGGACACCCGAACACCGGGGAGCTGTTTTTT,CASGGHPNTGELFF
TRBV5-1,12,NA,TRBJ2-7,NA,TGCGCCAGCAGCCCGGGGTCCTACGAGCAGTACTTC,CASSPGSYEQYF
TRBV5-1,15,TRBD1,TRBJ2-7,once,TGCGCCAGCAGCTTAAGGCAGGGGGCCCCATACGAGCAGTACTTC,CASSLRQGAPYEQYF
TRBV5-1,19,TRBD2,TRBJ2-3,few,TGCGCCAGCAGCTTGTTTATGGGACTAGCGGGGGGGCCCACAGATACGCAGTATTTT,CASSLFMGLAGGPTDTQYF